This T cell receptor beta chain was recovered during a study of CXCR3-negative and CXCR3-positive naive CD8 T cells. The CDR3 spans 13 residues. Germline values: CDR1 MDHEN, CDR2 SYDVKM. Study-wide results and caveats: Comparison of naive cells showed more hydrophobic TRB CDR3s in CXCR3-positive than in CXCR3-negative naive cells. The study found that naive CXCR3-negative and CXCR3-positive cells shared TRBV-TRBJ usage, while memory cells differed. Memory CD8+ cells had much lower diversity, and both naive subsets had comparably high diversity.

The TRB cDNA libraries were prepared by 5' RACE with UMI labels. TCRdb reprocessed the 5' RACE reads; each CDR3 protein has one entry and no DNA is given. The sample spans 84,000 or so distinct CDR3 sequences; the ten largest clones claim approximately 0.67%. In the case of this clonotype: Its antigen is unidentified.

The origin of this receptor is a human donor in good health. Some clones in this sample may be carry-over from other donors' samples. The sample was naive CXCR3+ CD8+ T cells from blood. As to subset: CD45RO-CCR7+CD27+CD95- naive CD8+ T cells expressing CXCR3 (TNR3+). The chain recombines TRBV28 with TRBJ1-5. The CDR3 loop is CASTHDGYQPQHF. The complete variable domain, with remaining parts taken from reference TRBV28 and TRBJ1-5, reads DVKVTQSSRYLVKRTGEKVFLECVQDMDHENMFWYRQDPGLGLRLIYFSYDVKMKEKGDIPEGYSVSREKKERFSLILESASTNQTSMYLCASTHDGYQPQHFGDGTRLSIL.